One sample yielded the 30 T cell receptor beta chains listed below, sequenced in a study of shared clonotypes between healthy human individuals. Method: immunoSEQ multiplex PCR; TCRdb's copy keeps in-frame clones and lacks some. The sample carries fewer than 650,000 clones, around three quarters recorded once. The sample was PBMCs. These receptors came from a woman in her thirties or forties in good health. Some clones in this sample may be carry-over from other donors' samples.

In regard to this clone: Different DNA sequences within this sample yield the same CDR3. V and J are TRBV6-5 and TRBJ1-4; D is ambiguous. The germline V and J ends were trimmed by 4 bases and 0 bases, with 6 bases remaining between them. CDR3 length equals 14 residues. Germline V gene data show CDR1 as MNHEY and CDR2 as SVGAGI. In DNA form, the CDR3 reads TGTGCCAGCAGTTCGGTGGCAACTAATGAAAAACTGTTTTTT. This sequence encodes CASSSVATNEKLFF.

The rearrangement links TRBV10-1 to TRBJ2-2; D is unresolved. The germline gives CDR1 WNHNN, CDR2 SYGVQD (reference sequence). The CDR3 has 11 amino acids. The V end lost 1 base, the J end lost 8 bases, and 2 bases lay between the germline ends. The CDR3 DNA reads as TGCGCCAGCAGTGAGTTTGGGGAGCTGTTTTTT. Its protein product is CASSEFGELFF.

CDR3 amino acids: CASSESLQGLNTEAFF. CDR3 DNA: TGTGCCAGCAGTGAATCCCTACAGGGTCTGAACACTGAAGCTTTCTTT. The V call is TRBV2, the J call TRBJ1-1; D perhaps matches TRBD1 (6 bases). The CDR3 length is 16 residues. Per germline, CDR1 SNHLY and CDR2 FYNNEI. Trimming left V 2 bases short and J 0 bases short, with 13 bases between.

The V gene is TRBV7-6, the J gene TRBJ2-3, with 9 bases matching TRBD2. The CDR3 consists of 18 residues. Looked up from germline, CDR1 is SGHVS and CDR2 is FNYEAQ. After removal of 0 bases from V and 3 bases from J, the junction contained 10 bases not matched to a gene. The CDR3 sequence is CASSLAGSSGRSTDTQYF. CDR3 DNA sequence: TGTGCCAGCAGCTTAGCGGGGAGTAGCGGGAGATCGACAGATACGCAGTATTTT.

There are many counts of this clone. This sequence joins TRBV7-3 and TRBJ2-3; 9 nucleotides align to TRBD1. The CDR3 runs to 18 residues. V dropped 5 bases and J dropped 0; count of bases not matched to a gene: 12. Germline-derived CDR1 and CDR2 are SGHTA and FQGTGA. CDR3 sequence (DNA): TGTGCCAGCAGCACCCCCCTAGGGACAGGGACTAGCACAGATACGCAGTATTTT. Translating gives CASSTPLGTGTSTDTQYF.

A few counts support this clone. CDR3 region: CASSLSPRYGGSTDTQYF. CDR3 sequence (DNA): TGTGCCAGCAGCTTAAGTCCCCGTTATGGCGGGAGTACAGATACGCAGTATTTT. V is TRBV7-8 and J is TRBJ2-3; TRBD2 matches 7 bases. The CDR3 totals 18 residues. J lost 3 bases, V lost 2 bases, and 14 bases had no gene match. Germline loops: CDR1 SGHVS, CDR2 FQNEAQ.

CDR3 region: CASSPSDSYEQYF. In DNA form, the CDR3 reads TGTGCCAGCTCCCCTAGCGACTCCTACGAGCAGTACTTC. The chain is built from TRBV6-1 and TRBJ2-7, with D possibly TRBD2 on 6 matching bases. Deletions cut 8 bases from V and 0 bases from J, with 11 bases between. This CDR3 has 13 amino acids. In germline, CDR1 is MNHNS, CDR2 SASEGT.

This clone has only a few counts. CDR3 nucleotide sequence: TGTGCCAGCAGCTTAGTGGGGGAGGGTGAAGCTTTCTTT. Translating gives CASSLVGEGEAFF. The chain combines TRBV7-9 with TRBJ1-1; TRBD1 might be the D (5 bases). The germline gives CDR1 SEHNR, CDR2 FQNEAQ (reference sequence). Trimming pared 1 base from V and 7 bases from J, leaving 10 bases between. This CDR3 region has 13 residues.

The chain recombines TRBV5-1 with TRBJ2-3; 9 nucleotides agree with TRBD1. Per the germline V gene, CDR1 is SGHRS and CDR2 is YFSETQ. CDR3 length: 16 residues. The junction had 8 bases not matched to a gene; V was cut back by 4 bases and J by 2 bases. The DNA for the CDR3 is TGCGCCAGCAGCCACCCCCGGGACAGGGACACAGATACGCAGTATTTT. It codes for CASSHPRDRDTDTQYF.

A few counts support this clone. The rearrangement uses TRBV9 and TRBJ2-3; 12 bases align to TRBD2. This CDR3 has 15 amino acids. CDR1 is SGDLS and CDR2 is YYNGEE in the germline V gene. V trimming: 4 bases; J trimming: 6 bases; junction bases outside the gene matches: 6. The CDR3 DNA sequence: TGTGCCAGCAGCCCCCGGACTAGCGGGGAGGATACGCAGTATTTT. Residues: CASSPRTSGEDTQYF.

This clone was seen at least ten times. This chain joins TRBV2 and TRBJ1-5; 9 bases map to TRBD1. CDR3 length: 14 residues. Trimming cost V 7 bases and J 7 bases; bases outside gene matches: 8. Per the germline V gene, CDR1 is SNHLY and CDR2 is FYNNEI. The CDR3 DNA follows: TGTGCCAGCATGTCTACAGGGGGCCGACAGCCCCAGCATTTT. It encodes CASMSTGGRQPQHF.

The chain combines TRBV2 with TRBJ2-1; no definite D call. The germline V and J ends were trimmed by 5 bases and 0 bases, with 11 bases remaining between them. Germline V gene sequence: CDR1 SNHLY, CDR2 FYNNEI. The CDR3 is 15 amino acids. The CDR3 reads CASSTDYSSYNEQFF. Here the CDR3 DNA reads TGTGCCAGCAGTACGGATTATTCCTCCTACAATGAGCAGTTCTTC.

The chain couples TRBV2 to TRBJ2-2, with D perhaps TRBD2 (5 bases). The CDR3 totals 16 residues. The V gene lost 3 bases and the J gene lost 0 bases, with 11 bases spanning the gap. The germline V gene has CDR1 SNHLY and CDR2 FYNNEI. The CDR3 spells CASSERRGTNTGELFF. The DNA of the CDR3 is TGTGCCAGCAGTGAGAGACGAGGGACGAACACCGGGGAGCTGTTTTTT.

V usage is TRBV5-1 and J usage is TRBJ2-4; the D gene is possibly TRBD1 (6 bases). The CDR3 covers 15 residues. Germline V lookup: CDR1 SGHRS, CDR2 YFSETQ. Trimming took off 0 bases at V and 8 bases at J, with 15 bases between the two ends. The CDR3 sequence: CASSLGTDALDIQYF. The CDR3 region has the DNA TGCGCCAGCAGCTTGGGGACAGACGCCTTGGACATTCAGTACTTC.

This chain uses TRBV7-2 with TRBJ2-7; D remains unclear. Looked up from germline, CDR1 is SGHTA and CDR2 is FQGNSA. This CDR3 has 14 residues. V was trimmed by 1 base and J by 0 bases, leaving 7 bases between them. The CDR3 DNA sequence: TGTGCCAGCAGCTTAGACGACGCCTCCTACGAGCAGTACTTC. Protein sequence: CASSLDDASYEQYF.

For this clone: A far bigger clonotype differs at one base, so this is likely a read error. The CDR3, as DNA: TGTGCCTGGAGTGAGACTAGCGGACCACAGAATGAGCAGTTCTTC. Encoded protein: CAWSETSGPQNEQFF. This chain joins TRBV30 and TRBJ2-1; 9 nucleotides match TRBD2. CDR3 length equals 15 residues. Trimming cost V 1 base and J 7 bases; bases outside gene matches: 8. Germline CDR1 and CDR2: GTSNPN and SVGIG (reference sequence).

The CDR3 bases are TGCGCCAGCAGCCAGCAGACTAGCGGACGACAAGAGACCCAGTACTTC. Protein sequence: CASSQQTSGRQETQYF. V gene TRBV4-1 combines with J gene TRBJ2-5; 9 nucleotides line up with TRBD2. Trimming at V came to 3 bases and at J to 2 bases, leaving 7 bases not matched to a gene. Per the germline V gene, CDR1 is MGHRA and CDR2 is YSYEKL. The CDR3 runs 16 residues.

Only a few counts were recorded for this clone. The V and J genes are TRBV4-2 and TRBJ2-5; 7 nucleotides line up with TRBD2. J was trimmed by 2 bases and V by 4 bases; bases with no gene match: 10. In germline, CDR1 is LGHNA, CDR2 YNFKEQ. This CDR3 comprises 16 residues. CDR3 sequence reads: CASSPRVGGRQETQYF. CDR3 DNA sequence: TGTGCCAGCAGCCCCAGGGTCGGGGGGAGACAAGAGACCCAGTACTTC.

The chain recombines TRBV14 with TRBJ2-1, with 9 nucleotides matching TRBD2. This CDR3 has 13 residues. Germline V gene lookup returns CDR1 SGHDN and CDR2 FVKESK. The V gene end was trimmed by 4 bases and the J gene end by 10 bases; junction bases not matched to a gene: 5. The CDR3 DNA is TGTGCCAGCAGCCTTGGACTAGCGAGAGAGCAGTTCTTC. It translates to CASSLGLAREQFF.

This clone has more than one count but fewer than ten. The V gene is TRBV6-5, the J gene TRBJ1-5; a weak D match, TRBD1 (6 bases). There are 12 residues in the CDR3. Deletions cut 8 bases from V and 7 bases from J, with 12 bases between. Per the germline V gene, CDR1 is MNHEY and CDR2 is SVGAGI. The CDR3 region is CASGTPDQPQHF. CDR3 bases: TGTGCCAGCGGGACACCCGACCAGCCCCAGCATTTT.

This clone was observed a few times. The chain links TRBV11-2 to TRBJ1-2, with a tentative D call TRBD1 (6 bases). Germline V gene lookup returns CDR1 SGHAT and CDR2 FQNNGV. This CDR3 has 15 residues. Trimming stripped 2 bases from V and 4 bases from J, with 14 bases between. CDR3 sequence (DNA): TGTGCCAGCAGCTTATTCGCGGACAGTCTCTATGGCTACACCTTC. Translating it yields CASSLFADSLYGYTF.

The rearrangement links TRBV5-4 to TRBJ2-1; TRBD2 matches 8 bases. The length of the CDR3 is 17 residues. The ends lost 0 bases at V and 1 base at J; junction bases unmatched: 6. Germline V gene lookup returns CDR1 SGHNT and CDR2 YYREEE (reference sequence). CDR3 sequence: CASSLGLLAGSYNEQFF. The CDR3 DNA sequence: TGTGCCAGCAGCTTGGGGCTCCTAGCGGGTTCCTACAATGAGCAGTTCTTC.

The V call is TRBV19, the J call TRBJ1-5; 10 bases are a match to TRBD1. Trimming at V came to 1 base and at J to 0 bases, leaving 9 bases not matched to a gene. This CDR3 is 19 amino acids long. The V gene's germline CDR1 is LNHDA and CDR2 SQIVND (reference sequence). Written as DNA, the CDR3 is TGTGCCAGTAGTATAGGGTCGGGACAGGGGAAAAATAGCAATCAGCCCCAGCATTTT. This codes for CASSIGSGQGKNSNQPQHF.

This clone turned up a few times. The chain uses TRBV7-3 and TRBJ2-3, with 11 bases aligning to TRBD2. There are 16 residues in the CDR3. The germline V gene has CDR1 SGHTA and CDR2 FQGTGA. J was trimmed by 2 bases and V by 5 bases; bases with no gene match: 6. CDR3 sequence (DNA): TGTGCCAGCAGCCCGGGACTAGCGGAGGACACAGATACGCAGTATTTT. It encodes CASSPGLAEDTDTQYF. The full variable domain, with the rest looked up from reference TRBV7-3 and TRBJ2-3, is GAGVSQTPSNKVTEKGKYVELRCDPISGHTALYWYRQSLGQGPEFLIYFQGTGAADDSGLPNDRFFAVRPEGSVSTLKIQRTERGDSAVYLCASSPGLAEDTDTQYFGPGTRLTVL.

The gene calls are TRBV7-9 and TRBJ2-2; TRBD2 agrees at 8 bases. V gave up 5 bases and J gave up 0 bases; unmatched junction bases: 8. Germline CDR1 and CDR2: SEHNR and FQNEAQ (reference sequence). The CDR3 runs to 17 residues. Written as DNA, the CDR3 is TGTGCCAGCAGCATAGGCCCGGGACTAGCGAACACCGGGGAGCTGTTTTTT. Residues: CASSIGPGLANTGELFF. The full variable domain, with the rest looked up from reference TRBV7-9 and TRBJ2-2, is DTGVSQNPRHKITKRGQNVTFRCDPISEHNRLYWYRQTLGQGPEFLTYFQNEAQLEKSRLLSDRFSAERPKGSFSTLEIQRTEQGDSAMYLCASSIGPGLANTGELFFGEGSRLTVL.

V gene TRBV7-2 combines with J gene TRBJ2-5; 13 nucleotides line up with TRBD2. V lost 6 bases to trimming and J lost 2 bases; unmatched junction nucleotides: 6. Germline CDR1 and CDR2: SGHTA and FQGNSA. The CDR3 extends over 16 amino acids. CDR3 region: CASSKGTSGVQETQYF. The CDR3, as DNA: TGTGCCAGCAGTAAGGGGACTAGCGGGGTACAAGAGACCCAGTACTTC.

J is TRBJ2-3 and V is TRBV5-6, with 7 bases aligning to TRBD2. This CDR3 comprises 16 residues. CDR1 is SGHDT, CDR2 YYEEEE, per germline. Trimming cost V 0 bases and J 0 bases; bases outside gene matches: 4. CDR3 sequence: CASSLVLAASTDTQYF. Written as DNA, the CDR3 is TGTGCCAGCAGCTTGGTCCTAGCGGCTAGCACAGATACGCAGTATTTT.

The rearrangement links TRBV2 to TRBJ2-7; either TRBD1 or TRBD2 may supply D (6 bases each). From germline, CDR1 is SNHLY and CDR2 FYNNEI. Deletions cut 3 bases from V and 0 bases from J, with 12 bases between. This CDR3 has 15 residues. The CDR3 reads CASSDGGSLSYEQYF. CDR3 in DNA: TGTGCCAGCAGTGACGGGGGCAGCCTCTCCTACGAGCAGTACTTC.

The chain recombines TRBV9 with TRBJ2-3; TRBD2 aligns across 7 bases. There are 14 residues in the CDR3. Trimming at V came to 1 base and at J to 3 bases, leaving 2 bases not matched to a gene. Germline CDR1 and CDR2: SGDLS and YYNGEE. Here the CDR3 reads CASSVTSATDTQYF. The CDR3 DNA reads TGTGCCAGCAGCGTAACTAGCGCGACAGATACGCAGTATTTT.

CDR3 sequence (DNA): TGTGCCAGCAGCCCGGGCCCCCAAGAGACCCAGTACTTC. Its protein is CASSPGPQETQYF. This sequence joins TRBV11-2 and TRBJ2-5; no firm D call. V was cut by 5 bases and J by 1 base, with 8 bases left in between. The CDR3 covers 13 residues. Germline V gene data show CDR1 as SGHAT and CDR2 as FQNNGV.